This TCR beta chain was sequenced in a study of cytomegalovirus exposure and HLA in healthy donors. General observations from the study: The majority of CMV-associated TCR beta chains were reported as apparently HLA-restricted in a later analysis.

Researchers ran the PCR with 60 Vbeta and 13 Jbeta primers. The assay was immunoSEQ multiplex PCR, and TCRdb's table has in-frame clones only and misses some. The sample carries roughly 230,000 clones, around 90% recorded once. About this clone itself: Its antigen is unidentified.

The germline V gene encodes CDR1 SNHLY and CDR2 FYNNEI. With V trimmed by 0 bases and J by 4 bases, 10 bases remained unmatched. The length of the CDR3 is 19 residues. The material sequenced was PBMCs. The TCR comes from a girl aged 2 to 9 in good health and CMV-seronegative. The chain combines TRBV2 with TRBJ2-2; TRBD2 matches 11 bases. For the CDR3, the DNA is TGTGCCAGCAGTGAAGCCCTGGAGCGGCTAGCGGGGGGCACCGGGGAGCTGTTTTTT. As protein: CASSEALERLAGGTGELFF.